The rows below give T cell receptor beta chains drawn from one sample of a study of cytomegalovirus exposure and HLA in healthy donors. Data came from immunoSEQ multiplex PCR; TCRdb stores just in-frame clones and leaves some out. The table lists approximately 140,000 clones, roughly 76% of them singletons, with around 1.5% in the top ten. The source material was PBMCs. All receptors come from a female donor in good health and CMV-seronegative. The CDR3 runs from the conserved cysteine through the conserved F or W. A D gene is named only where the DNA matches it firmly. Where a row states a size, it is once, few, many or the class of an expanded clone; other rows omit it.

clone_size: NA
v_call: TRBV19
j_call: TRBJ2-7
d_call: NA
cdr3_nt: TGTGCCAGTAGTATAAACGGGGTCGAGCAGTACTTC
cdr3_aa: CASSINGVEQYF

clone_size: NA
v_call: TRBV19
j_call: TRBJ2-6
d_call: NA
cdr3_nt: TGTGCCAGTAAGACAGGCCCAAGCTCTGGGGCCAACGTCCTGACTTTC
cdr3_aa: CASKTGPSSGANVLTF

clone_size: NA
v_call: TRBV2
j_call: TRBJ1-2
d_call: TRBD1
cdr3_nt: TGTGCCAGCAGCCGGGACAGGGAGATCTATGGCTACACCTTC
cdr3_aa: CASSRDREIYGYTF

clone_size: NA
v_call: TRBV18
j_call: TRBJ1-4
d_call: TRBD1
cdr3_nt: TGTGCCAGCTCAGCCAGACAGGGGTTTGAGGAAAAACTGTTTTTT
cdr3_aa: CASSARQGFEEKLFF

clone_size: NA
v_call: TRBV18
j_call: TRBJ1-5
d_call: NA
cdr3_nt: TGTGCCAGCTCTCCTTCGGGAACAGTCGATCAGCCCCAGCATTTT
cdr3_aa: CASSPSGTVDQPQHF

clone_size: few
v_call: TRBV10-3
j_call: TRBJ1-1
d_call: NA
cdr3_nt: TGTGCCATCAGCCCTAGACGGATTGAAGCTTTCTTT
cdr3_aa: CAISPRRIEAFF

clone_size: NA
v_call: TRBV19
j_call: TRBJ2-2
d_call: NA
cdr3_nt: TGTGCCAGCCAGGCAGTATTGAACACCGGGGAGCTGTTTTTT
cdr3_aa: CASQAVLNTGELFF

clone_size: once
v_call: TRBV6-6
j_call: TRBJ2-7
d_call: NA
cdr3_nt: TGTGCCAGCAGTTTCTCTAGATTGGAGTACGAGCAGTACTTC
cdr3_aa: CASSFSRLEYEQYF

clone_size: once
v_call: TRBV5-8
j_call: TRBJ2-5
d_call: NA
cdr3_nt: TGTGCCAGCAGCTGGGGGAGGGAGACCCAGTACTTC
cdr3_aa: CASSWGRETQYF

clone_size: NA
v_call: TRBV7-8
j_call: TRBJ2-2
d_call: NA
cdr3_nt: TGTGCCAGCAGCTTAGTGGGCGGGACCGGGGAGCTGTTTTTT
cdr3_aa: CASSLVGGTGELFF

clone_size: NA
v_call: TRBV10-2
j_call: TRBJ1-2
d_call: NA
cdr3_nt: TGCGCCAGCAGTGAGTTCCCCTCCCGGGGCTACACCTTC
cdr3_aa: CASSEFPSRGYTF

clone_size: NA
v_call: TRBV6-5
j_call: TRBJ1-5
d_call: NA
cdr3_nt: TGTGCCAGCAGTTACCAGGGGCAGCCCCAGCATTTT
cdr3_aa: CASSYQGQPQHF

clone_size: once
v_call: TRBV30
j_call: TRBJ2-7
d_call: NA
cdr3_nt: TGTGCCTGGACCCTAGGGGGGGCGAATGAGCAGTACTTC
cdr3_aa: CAWTLGGANEQYF

clone_size: NA
v_call: TRBV7-8
j_call: TRBJ2-2
d_call: TRBD2
cdr3_nt: TGTGCCAGCAGCTTCAGCTTAGGCGGGAGAGAGGCCGGGGAGCTGTTTTTT
cdr3_aa: CASSFSLGGREAGELFF

clone_size: NA
v_call: TRBV6-4
j_call: TRBJ2-7
d_call: TRBD1
cdr3_nt: TGTGCCAGCAGTGCTGACCGGGACAGGGGAACCTACGAGCAGTACTTC
cdr3_aa: CASSADRDRGTYEQYF

clone_size: NA
v_call: TRBV19
j_call: TRBJ2-7
d_call: NA
cdr3_nt: TGTGCCAGTAGGGTCAGAGGTGCCTACGAGCAGTACTTC
cdr3_aa: CASRVRGAYEQYF

clone_size: NA
v_call: TRBV6-6
j_call: TRBJ1-2
d_call: TRBD1
cdr3_nt: TGTGCCAGCAGTTTCGCCGGGACAGGGGGTATTGGCTACACCTTC
cdr3_aa: CASSFAGTGGIGYTF

clone_size: NA
v_call: TRBV28
j_call: TRBJ2-7
d_call: TRBD1
cdr3_nt: TGTGCCAGCAGTTTGGGGACAGTCGGATCCTACGAGCAGTACTTC
cdr3_aa: CASSLGTVGSYEQYF

clone_size: NA
v_call: TRBV6-6
j_call: TRBJ1-1
d_call: NA
cdr3_nt: TGTGCCAGCGATTCAGTATCCACTGAAGCTTTCTTT
cdr3_aa: CASDSVSTEAFF

clone_size: NA
v_call: TRBV18
j_call: TRBJ2-7
d_call: TRBD1
cdr3_nt: TGTGCCAGCTCACGGACAGGGGGCTCCTACGAGCAGTACTTC
cdr3_aa: CASSRTGGSYEQYF

clone_size: NA
v_call: TRBV15
j_call: TRBJ1-2
d_call: NA
cdr3_nt: TGTGCCACCAGCAGAGATAGTCTGGGCTATGGCTACGCCTTC
cdr3_aa: CATSRDSLGYGYAF

clone_size: NA
v_call: TRBV27
j_call: TRBJ1-4
d_call: TRBD1
cdr3_nt: TGTGCCAGCAGCCGAATCTTAAGGACAGGAACCTCGTTGGAAAAACTGTTTTTT
cdr3_aa: CASSRILRTGTSLEKLFF

clone_size: NA
v_call: TRBV2
j_call: TRBJ2-3
d_call: TRBD1
cdr3_nt: TGTGCCAGCAGGCCCCGGGACAGGGGGGATACGCAGTATTTT
cdr3_aa: CASRPRDRGDTQYF

clone_size: NA
v_call: TRBV23-1
j_call: TRBJ2-1
d_call: TRBD1
cdr3_nt: TGCGCCAGCAGTCAATCTCCGACCGGGACAGGGGACCACAATGAGCAGTTCTTC
cdr3_aa: CASSQSPTGTGDHNEQFF

clone_size: NA
v_call: TRBV27
j_call: TRBJ1-2
d_call: TRBD1
cdr3_nt: TGTGCCAGCAGTACCGGACAGGGGAACTATGGCTACACCTTC
cdr3_aa: CASSTGQGNYGYTF

clone_size: few
v_call: TRBV5-4
j_call: TRBJ1-6
d_call: TRBD1
cdr3_nt: TGTGCCAGCAGCTCGACAGGGGACAATTCACCCCTCCACTTT
cdr3_aa: CASSSTGDNSPLHF

clone_size: NA
v_call: TRBV11-3
j_call: TRBJ2-2
d_call: TRBD2
cdr3_nt: TGTGCCAGCATCAAACTAGCGGGAGGGCGTCCGGGCGGGGAGCTGTTTTTT
cdr3_aa: CASIKLAGGRPGGELFF

clone_size: NA
v_call: TRBV2
j_call: TRBJ2-1
d_call: TRBD2
cdr3_nt: TGTGCCAGCAGAGAGACTAGCGGGGGAGGTAATGAGCAGTTCTTC
cdr3_aa: CASRETSGGGNEQFF

clone_size: NA
v_call: TRBV9
j_call: TRBJ2-3
d_call: TRBD1
cdr3_nt: TGTGCCGGCAGCGCGGGTGGGACAGGGACTAGCACAGATACGCAGTATTTT
cdr3_aa: CAGSAGGTGTSTDTQYF

clone_size: NA
v_call: TRBV6-5
j_call: TRBJ1-4
d_call: TRBD1
cdr3_nt: TGTGCCAGCAGGGACAGGGGGGATGAAAAACTGTTTTTT
cdr3_aa: CASRDRGDEKLFF

clone_size: NA
v_call: TRBV4-1
j_call: TRBJ2-1
d_call: TRBD2
cdr3_nt: TGCGCCAGCAGCCGCGCTCTAGCCCGGCGGGAGGACAACAATGAGCAGTTCTTC
cdr3_aa: CASSRALARREDNNEQFF

clone_size: NA
v_call: TRBV4-2
j_call: TRBJ1-6
d_call: TRBD1
cdr3_nt: TGTGCCAGCAGCCAAGTTGAGTTGGGGGACAGGGGTTCGGCCCTCCACTTT
cdr3_aa: CASSQVELGDRGSALHF

clone_size: NA
v_call: TRBV19
j_call: TRBJ2-7
d_call: NA
cdr3_nt: TGTGCCAGTAGTACCCGGACAGCGGGGACCTCTAATGGGTACTTC
cdr3_aa: CASSTRTAGTSNGYF

clone_size: NA
v_call: TRBV15
j_call: TRBJ1-1
d_call: NA
cdr3_nt: TGTGCCACCAGCAGAGTTGCGAGGGCCACTGAAGCTTTCTTT
cdr3_aa: CATSRVARATEAFF

clone_size: NA
v_call: TRBV5-1
j_call: TRBJ2-3
d_call: NA
cdr3_nt: TGCGCCAGCACCCAAGGGGGGGGCTATGCGGATACGCAGTATTTT
cdr3_aa: CASTQGGGYADTQYF

clone_size: NA
v_call: TRBV27
j_call: TRBJ2-1
d_call: NA
cdr3_nt: TGTGCCAGCAGTTTCTTGGGACCGCGGGAAGGAGAGCAGTTCTTC
cdr3_aa: CASSFLGPREGEQFF

clone_size: NA
v_call: TRBV6-1
j_call: TRBJ2-7
d_call: TRBD1
cdr3_nt: TGTGCCAGCAGCAGGGACAGTGCTTACGAGCAGTACTTC
cdr3_aa: CASSRDSAYEQYF

clone_size: NA
v_call: TRBV12-5
j_call: TRBJ1-5
d_call: NA
cdr3_nt: TGTGCTAGTGCCTATGTGGCAGGGGGCAATCAGCCCCAGCATTTT
cdr3_aa: CASAYVAGGNQPQHF

clone_size: NA
v_call: TRBV25-1
j_call: TRBJ2-7
d_call: TRBD1
cdr3_nt: TGTGCCAGCAGTGAATCGGGCCGGGACAGGTCTGGGGAGCAGTACTTC
cdr3_aa: CASSESGRDRSGEQYF

clone_size: NA
v_call: TRBV19
j_call: TRBJ1-5
d_call: TRBD1
cdr3_nt: TGTGCCAGTAAAAACAGACGCCAGGGACAGGATTACAATCAGCCCCAGCATTTT
cdr3_aa: CASKNRRQGQDYNQPQHF

clone_size: NA
v_call: TRBV6-1
j_call: TRBJ1-6
d_call: NA
cdr3_nt: TGTGCCAGCAGTGAGGAAGGGTCGGGGTCACCCCTCCACTTT
cdr3_aa: CASSEEGSGSPLHF

clone_size: NA
v_call: TRBV5-1
j_call: TRBJ1-1
d_call: NA
cdr3_nt: TGCGCCAGCAGCTTGAGCACAGGGAACACTGAAGCTTTCTTT
cdr3_aa: CASSLSTGNTEAFF

clone_size: NA
v_call: TRBV7-9
j_call: TRBJ1-2
d_call: TRBD1
cdr3_nt: TGTGCCAGCAGCTGGGACAGCTCTAACTATGGCTACACCTTC
cdr3_aa: CASSWDSSNYGYTF

clone_size: NA
v_call: TRBV7-3
j_call: TRBJ2-1
d_call: TRBD2
cdr3_nt: TGTGCCAGCAGCCCCAAGGGACTAGCGGGCGGCAATGAGCAGTTCTTC
cdr3_aa: CASSPKGLAGGNEQFF

clone_size: NA
v_call: TRBV28
j_call: TRBJ2-7
d_call: TRBD2
cdr3_nt: TGTGCCAGCAGTAGACTAGCGGGAGGCTCCTCCTACGAGCAGTACTTC
cdr3_aa: CASSRLAGGSSYEQYF

clone_size: NA
v_call: TRBV7-9
j_call: TRBJ1-1
d_call: TRBD1
cdr3_nt: TGTGCCAGCAGCGACCAACAGGGGTTCATCGCTGAAGCTTTCTTT
cdr3_aa: CASSDQQGFIAEAFF

clone_size: NA
v_call: TRBV19
j_call: TRBJ1-2
d_call: TRBD1
cdr3_nt: TGTGCCAGTAGCCTAAGACAGGGTTACGGCTACACCTTC
cdr3_aa: CASSLRQGYGYTF

clone_size: NA
v_call: TRBV27
j_call: TRBJ1-2
d_call: NA
cdr3_nt: TGTGCCAGCAGTTTACCCTCAGGGTATGGCTACACCTTC
cdr3_aa: CASSLPSGYGYTF

clone_size: NA
v_call: TRBV11-3
j_call: TRBJ1-1
d_call: NA
cdr3_nt: TGTGCCAGCAGCTTAGGTACGGGGGGGAAAAACACTGAAGCTTTCTTT
cdr3_aa: CASSLGTGGKNTEAFF

clone_size: NA
v_call: TRBV19
j_call: TRBJ1-1
d_call: TRBD1
cdr3_nt: TGTGCCAGTAGTCCTCGCCGGGACAGGGGAGCTTTCTTT
cdr3_aa: CASSPRRDRGAFF

clone_size: NA
v_call: TRBV28
j_call: TRBJ2-1
d_call: NA
cdr3_nt: TGTGCCAGCAGTTTGTCCGGTGAGCAGTTCTTC
cdr3_aa: CASSLSGEQFF

clone_size: NA
v_call: TRBV30
j_call: TRBJ2-5
d_call: NA
cdr3_nt: TGTGCCTGGAGGTACAGGGAGACCCAGTACTTC
cdr3_aa: CAWRYRETQYF

clone_size: NA
v_call: TRBV30
j_call: TRBJ2-5
d_call: TRBD2
cdr3_nt: TGTGCCTGGAGTTTCAGCGGGGCGGGACGAGAGACCCAGTACTTC
cdr3_aa: CAWSFSGAGRETQYF